This T cell receptor beta chain is drawn from a study of T cells in Graves' hyperthyroidism and ophthalmopathy. On the study more broadly: Pretreatment peripheral blood was obtained at initial diagnosis.

CDR1 and CDR2 from the germline V gene are MDHEN and SYDVKM. V lost 6 bases and J 4 bases, leaving 12 bases between the germline ends. This CDR3 has 14 amino acids. Whole-study results and caveats: The model's output predicted ophthalmopathy at a median of around 6.9 months prior to onset. Blood also held most thyroid clonotypes expanded beyond 0.001. A model of 13 V-J pairs discriminated ophthalmopathy from stable hyperthyroidism.

Many counts were recorded for this clonotype. Its matching antigen is unknown. Amplification of TCR beta CDR3 regions was performed using RNA transcripts as template. Carried out on the TCR CDR3, a first-round RT-PCR used the HTBI primer set. TCRdb re-called the multiplex PCR reads through MiXCR, storing one row per CDR3 protein. This repertoire shows roughly 250,000 distinct CDR3 sequences, roughly 15% found once; its top ten account for approximately 30%. The chain is built from TRBV28 and TRBJ2-2, with D possibly TRBD1 on 6 matching bases. Sequenced: blood. The TCR comes from a woman under 30 with Graves' ophthalmopathy. The CDR3 DNA sequence: TGTGCCAGCAGGGGGGCCTTGATCACCGGGGAGCTGTTTTTT. Translation gives CASRGALITGELFF.